One sample yielded the 2 T cell receptor beta chains listed below, sequenced in a study of response to subunit inactivated influenza vaccine. TCRdb ran MiXCR on the RT-PCR reads and lists one entry per CDR3 protein. The profile covers 450,000 to 600,000 distinct CDR3 sequences, with 7.6% appearing a single time and 10% to 15% taken by the ten largest. This specimen was PBMCs from blood, taken roughly 24 months after vaccination. The receptors were sampled from a man aged 45 to 70 who received an inactivated influenza vaccine.

This clonotype has more than one count but fewer than ten. This chain uses TRBV7-6 with TRBJ2-1; TRBD2 matches at 11 bases. In germline, CDR1 is SGHVS, CDR2 FNYEAQ. The CDR3 is 19 amino acids. V trimming: 2 bases; J trimming: 0 bases; junction bases outside the gene matches: 9. CDR3 sequence: CASSLLLAGAASSYNEQFF. The DNA for the CDR3 is TGTGCCAGCAGCTTACTACTAGCGGGGGCCGCGAGCTCCTACAATGAGCAGTTCTTC.

This chain joins TRBV10-3 and TRBJ1-1; possibly TRBD1 for D (6 bases). Germline V CDR1 and CDR2: ENHRY, SYGVKD. Trimming stripped 7 bases from V and 7 bases from J, with 10 bases between. The CDR3 extends over 11 amino acids. The CDR3 loop reads CAITGGGEAFF. CDR3 DNA sequence: TGTGCCATCACCGGGGGCGGTGAAGCTTTCTTT.